The T cell receptor (beta chain) under discussion was sequenced for a study of blood T cell repertoires in COVID-19. At the level of the study: Samples of COVID-19 (acute and convalescent) were obtained from the United States, Italy and Spain.

TCRdb's table, derived via immunoSEQ multiplex PCR, lists solely in-frame clones and lacks some. The data hold 140,000 or so clones, with about four fifths observed a single time. What was sequenced was PBMCs or T cells enriched from blood (not recorded which). This clonotype was obtained from a woman between 18 and 30 years old who had been exposed to COVID-19.

The CDR3 sequence: CATKDRVGNEQFF. As DNA, the CDR3 is TGTGCCACCAAGGACAGGGTGGGCAATGAGCAGTTCTTC. This chain uses TRBV24-1 with TRBJ2-1, with 8 nucleotides matching TRBD1. CDR1 KGHDR and CDR2 SFDVKD come from the germline V gene. Trimming cost V 8 bases and J 6 bases; bases outside gene matches: 5. This CDR3 is built from 13 residues.